This TCR beta chain was sequenced during a study of blood T cell repertoires in COVID-19 (dated by TCRdb to about 2020). Background on the whole study: Samples covering the acute and convalescent phases of COVID-19 were provided by collaborators in the United States, Italy and Spain. Deeply sampled blood TCRbeta repertoires from subjects exposed to, actively infected with, or recovered from COVID-19 were included in the dataset. HLA class I and class II types, where available, came from metadata supplied by the sample provider rather than from assay-based typing. Samples came from the ongoing ImmuneRACE study (first 160 participants) plus 1,254 subjects from 6 global collaborators. A de-identified subject ID, COVID-19 status, age in years and sex were almost always included in the sample metadata. The material from the prospective study consisted of cDNA or gDNA derived from T cells, B-cell-depleted T cells, or PBMCs. The repertoires were released in a freely available public database intended as a resource for research on the immune response to SARS-CoV-2.

What the authors observed across the whole study: Clinical and demographic metadata were provided uncurated, with the amount varying by source and participant.

Note on this clone: The target of this receptor is not known. Base qualities were left out, and no much larger clone turns up one base away.

TCRbeta CDR3 regions were amplified from genomic DNA by means of the immunoSEQ Assay, a bias-controlled multiplex PCR. The original pipeline was this. The number of nucleated cells in each sample was estimated from the amplification of reference gene primers within the assay. Sequence reads were collapsed and filtered to measure the absolute abundance of every unique TCRbeta CDR3 rearrangement. Productive Simpson clonality was computed per sample as the square root of Simpson's diversity index over productive rearrangements. Imported from immuneACCESS, the table was reduced by TCRdb to in-frame sequences with V and J called. These copies leave out some clones; in studies compared against another copy, an unresolved V gene accounts for under half, and the cause of the remainder is not known. V, J and clone size reflect that table, while D and trimming were determined from the DNA. For this sample the table gives under 300,000 clones, of which 83% were detected only once. Of the sample, around 5.5% falls within the top ten clones.

Each collaborating institution followed its own protocols to collect whole blood in K2EDTA tubes. For TCRbeta analysis, collaborators shipped samples as frozen whole blood, isolated PBMCs, or DNA extracted from either of those sample types. Trimming at the junction amounts to 6 bases on V and 5 bases on J, and the germline ends lie 16 bases apart. From the cysteine through the phenylalanine, the CDR3 covers 14 amino acids. Only CDR3 DNA remains: 42 bases, in frame from the first base. For CDR1 and CDR2, the germline V gene lists SQVTM and ANQGSEA. This chain joins TRBV29-1 to TRBJ2-2, with a weak D call of TRBD2 (7 bases match). Specimen: peripheral blood. The clonotype originates from a human donor in a cohort sampled during active COVID-19. The DNA sequence follows: TGCAGCGTAATCGGGGGGCCGGGGACCGGGGAGCTGTTTTTT. Translation gives CSVIGGPGTGELFF.